This TCR beta chain was identified during a study of blood T cells in healthy people across ages. Broader study findings: Estimated diversity that came from one million T cells was considered an underestimate. Higher naive T cell percentage went strongly together with higher TCR beta diversity.

Points on this clonotype: Antigen unknown.

The CDR3 consists of 18 residues. Germline V gene lookup returns CDR1 SGDLS and CDR2 YYNGEE. V lost 3 bases and J lost 2; bases outside the gene matches: 8. A second PCR of roughly 7 to 11 cycles used a sample-barcoded 5' primer and a J-beta primer mix. Carrying 12 random nucleotides, a template-switch adaptor labeled each individual cDNA molecule. MiXCR was run by TCRdb on the 5' RACE reads, yielding one entry per CDR3 protein. In the table there are roughly 2 million distinct CDR3 sequences, approximately 50% of which are singletons. The chain joins TRBV9 to TRBJ2-4, with 13 bases identical to TRBD2. The TCR comes from a woman in her thirties or forties in good health. Material for sequencing was blood. CDR3 sequence reads: CASSAGLAGALTKNIQYF. In DNA, the CDR3 is TGTGCCAGCAGCGCTGGACTAGCGGGGGCGCTAACCAAAAACATTCAGTACTTC.